The TCR beta chain described here comes from a study of cytomegalovirus exposure and HLA in healthy donors. Per germline, CDR1 SEHNR and CDR2 FQNEAQ (reference sequence). Losses at the gene ends were 5 bases for V and 3 bases for J; bases not matched to a gene: 5. The length of the CDR3 is 14 residues. The PCR used 60 Vbeta and 13 Jbeta primers. TCRdb's table, derived via immunoSEQ multiplex PCR, lists solely in-frame clones and lacks some. The repertoire includes 140,000 to 150,000 clones, around 79% of them detected once, and roughly 3.7% sits in the top ten. This sequence joins TRBV7-9 and TRBJ2-5, with 8 bases that match TRBD2. The clonotype was recovered from a male donor in good health and CMV-seronegative. Sample: PBMCs. CDR3 in DNA: TGTGCCAGCAGCCTCGGGACTAGGAAAGAGACCCAGTACTTC. Translated, it gives CASSLGTRKETQYF.